This is a list of T cell receptor beta chains from one sample in a study of cytomegalovirus exposure and HLA in healthy donors. The protocol was immunoSEQ multiplex PCR, while the TCRdb copy is restricted to in-frame clones and leaves out a portion. The sample lists 150,000 to 200,000 clones, over 75% seen once, with 1.3% in the top ten. What was sequenced was PBMCs. Receptor source: a man aged 50 or older in good health and CMV-seropositive. Each CDR3 is given with its conserved first and last residue. A D gene is named only where the DNA matches it firmly. Part of the rows lack a size; the others show once, few, many or a class for expanded clones.

>TRBJ1-1|TRBV4-1|once|17|.
CASSQGSGKAMNTEAFF
TGCGCCAGCAGCCAAGGTTCAGGGAAAGCCATGAACACTGAAGCTTTCTTT
>TRBJ1-5|TRBV30|.|16|.
CAWSVRGPGGNQPQHF
TGTGCCTGGAGTGTGAGGGGACCGGGGGGTAATCAGCCCCAGCATTTT
>TRBJ2-7|TRBV5-1|.|16|.
CASSLSASFGGSEQYF
TGCGCCAGCAGCTTAAGCGCAAGTTTCGGGGGTTCGGAGCAGTACTTC
>TRBJ1-1|TRBV4-1|once|13|TRBD1
CASSQGPTGSAFF
TGCGCCAGCAGCCAAGGACCGACAGGGTCAGCTTTCTTT
>TRBJ2-1|TRBV2|.|14|TRBD2
CASWLAGGGNEQFF
TGTGCCAGCTGGCTAGCGGGAGGTGGCAATGAGCAGTTCTTC
>TRBJ2-7|TRBV15|.|13|.
CATSSGDSYEQYF
TGTGCCACCAGCAGCGGGGATTCCTACGAGCAGTACTTC
>TRBJ2-5|TRBV28|.|15|TRBD2
CASSSMTSGRETQYF
TGTGCCAGCAGTTCGATGACTAGCGGAAGAGAGACCCAGTACTTC
>TRBJ2-3|TRBV2|.|14|.
CASLLWARTDTQYF
TGTGCCAGCCTTCTGTGGGCCCGCACAGATACGCAGTATTTT
>TRBJ2-5|TRBV11-1|few|13|.
CASSLMAGETQYF
TGTGCCAGCAGCTTAATGGCAGGGGAGACCCAGTACTTC
>TRBJ1-1|TRBV6-1|.|15|TRBD1
CASSEANRGPTEAFF
TGTGCCAGCAGTGAAGCGAACAGGGGGCCCACTGAAGCTTTCTTT
>TRBJ2-7|TRBV2|once|12|.
CASTRDSYEQYF
TGTGCCAGCACACGGGACTCCTACGAGCAGTACTTC
>TRBJ2-7|TRBV14|.|16|TRBD2
CASSQAASGGFYEQYF
TGTGCCAGCAGCCAAGCGGCTAGCGGGGGGTTTTACGAGCAGTACTTC
>TRBJ2-3|TRBV2|.|15|TRBD1
CASRTGTGRTDTQYF
TGTGCCAGCAGGACCGGGACAGGGAGGACAGATACGCAGTATTTT
>TRBJ2-3|TRBV4-1|.|16|.
CASSQDRLVSTDTQYF
TGCGCCAGCAGCCAGGATAGACTTGTTAGCACAGATACGCAGTATTTT
>TRBJ2-7|TRBV27|few|14|TRBD1
CASSFTGAPYEQYF
TGTGCCAGCAGTTTTACAGGGGCGCCCTACGAGCAGTACTTC
>TRBJ1-1|TRBV29-1|.|10|.
CSVGQGSVIF
.
>TRBJ1-1|TRBV9|.|13|.
CASSVEGGTEAFF
TGTGCCAGCAGCGTAGAAGGGGGCACTGAAGCTTTCTTT
>TRBJ2-7|TRBV6-5|few|14|.
CASSYAGRTYEQYF
TGTGCCAGCAGTTACGCGGGACGGACCTACGAGCAGTACTTC
>TRBJ2-7|TRBV5-1|.|14|TRBD1
CASSSQGSSYEQYF
TGCGCCAGCAGCTCACAGGGGAGCTCCTACGAGCAGTACTTC
>TRBJ1-3|TRBV15|.|16|TRBD1
CATSRGQGIDGNTIYF
TGTGCCACCAGCAGGGGACAGGGAATAGACGGAAACACCATATATTTT
>TRBJ2-7|TRBV18|.|16|TRBD1
CASSPYGTGQPYEQYF
TGTGCCAGCTCACCCTATGGGACGGGACAGCCCTACGAGCAGTACTTC
>TRBJ1-1|TRBV5-4|.|15|TRBD1
CASSYTHRGNTEAFF
TGTGCCAGCAGCTACACACACAGGGGGAACACTGAAGCTTTCTTT
>TRBJ2-3|TRBV5-1|.|13|.
CASSSNPTDTQYF
TGCGCCAGCAGCTCAAATCCCACAGATACGCAGTATTTT
>TRBJ2-5|TRBV23-1|.|16|.
CASSQSGRANQETQYF
TGCGCCAGCAGTCAATCTGGCAGGGCGAACCAAGAGACCCAGTACTTC
>TRBJ1-3|TRBV29-1|.|14|TRBD1
CSVASTGVGNTIYF
TGCAGCGTTGCTTCGACAGGGGTCGGAAACACCATATATTTT
>TRBJ1-4|TRBV7-8|.|14|.
CASSPTARNEKLFF
TGTGCCAGCAGTCCAACGGCGCGGAATGAAAAACTGTTTTTT
>TRBJ2-2|TRBV5-1|.|14|.
CASNRDPNTGELFF
TGCGCCAGTAACAGGGACCCCAACACCGGGGAGCTGTTTTTT
>TRBJ1-3|TRBV5-1|.|15|TRBD1
CASGRDRGPGNTIYF
TGCGCCAGCGGACGGGACAGGGGGCCTGGAAACACCATATATTTT
>TRBJ1-1|TRBV10-1|.|13|TRBD1
CANPTGGRTEAFF
TGCGCCAACCCGACAGGGGGCAGGACTGAAGCTTTCTTT
>TRBJ2-7|TRBV28|.|16|TRBD1
CASSLSHPTGVGEQYF
TGTGCCAGCAGTTTATCCCACCCGACAGGGGTCGGTGAGCAGTACTTC
>TRBJ2-7|TRBV11-2|.|14|TRBD1
CASNQQGASYEQYF
TGTGCCAGCAACCAACAGGGGGCCTCCTACGAGCAGTACTTC
>TRBJ2-1|TRBV11-1|.|15|TRBD2
CASNFRSSGSNEQFF
TGTGCCAGCAATTTTAGGTCTAGCGGGAGCAATGAGCAGTTCTTC
>TRBJ1-2|TRBV28|.|14|TRBD1
CASSQGVDNYGYTF
TGTGCCAGCAGTCAGGGGGTGGATAACTATGGCTACACCTTC
>TRBJ1-1|TRBV30|.|13|.
CAWSYPWGAEAFF
TGTGCCTGGAGTTATCCCTGGGGCGCTGAAGCTTTCTTT
>TRBJ2-2|TRBV4-1|few|17|.
CASSQDPSRVDTGELFF
TGCGCCAGCAGCCAAGATCCCTCCAGGGTGGACACCGGGGAGCTGTTTTTT
>TRBJ2-5|TRBV5-1|.|16|TRBD1
CASSEGTGGRQETQYF
TGCGCCAGCAGCGAGGGGACAGGGGGGCGGCAAGAGACCCAGTACTTC
>TRBJ2-2|TRBV9|.|14|.
CASSSLLNTGELFF
TGTGCCAGCAGCTCCCTCCTGAACACCGGGGAGCTGTTTTTT
>TRBJ2-5|TRBV29-1|.|12|.
CSVASSFETQYF
TGCAGCGTTGCGTCTAGCTTCGAGACCCAGTACTTC
>TRBJ2-4|TRBV27|few|16|.
CASSFGEDLAKNIQYF
TGTGCCAGCAGTTTTGGGGAGGACTTAGCCAAAAACATTCAGTACTTC
>TRBJ2-1|TRBV7-6|.|15|TRBD2
CASSSLAGGLNEQFF
TGTGCCAGCAGCTCCCTAGCGGGAGGATTGAATGAGCAGTTCTTC
>TRBJ1-6|TRBV28|.|15|.
CASSSSPGFGSPLHF
TGTGCCAGCAGTTCCTCCCCAGGGTTTGGGTCACCCCTCCACTTT
>TRBJ1-3|TRBV2|.|17|.
CASSTGWTTRTGNTIYF
TGTGCCAGCAGTACTGGATGGACGACTAGGACTGGAAACACCATATATTTT
>TRBJ2-1|TRBV15|once|16|.
CATKGGSGSSYNEQFF
TGTGCCACCAAAGGGGGTTCGGGGAGCTCCTACAATGAGCAGTTCTTC
>TRBJ2-1|TRBV5-5|.|15|.
CASSPRGPPYNEQFF
TGTGCCAGCAGCCCGCGGGGGCCCCCCTACAATGAGCAGTTCTTC
>TRBJ2-5|TRBV7-9|.|14|TRBD2
CASSLTSGGETQYF
TGTGCCAGCAGCTTAACTAGCGGGGGGGAGACCCAGTACTTC
>TRBJ2-2|TRBV14|.|18|TRBD2
CASSPPGLAGWGTGELFF
TGTGCCAGCAGCCCTCCTGGACTAGCGGGATGGGGCACCGGGGAGCTGTTTTTT
>TRBJ1-1|TRBV9|once|15|.
CASSVGDFMNTEAFF
TGTGCCAGCAGCGTGGGGGACTTCATGAACACTGAAGCTTTCTTT
>TRBJ2-1|TRBV2|.|15|.
CASSEALAWNNEQFF
TGTGCCAGCAGTGAAGCGTTAGCGTGGAACAATGAGCAGTTCTTC
>TRBJ2-1|TRBV28|.|12|.
CASSSLISEQFF
TGTGCCAGCAGTTCCCTTATCTCTGAGCAGTTCTTC
>TRBJ2-7|TRBV6-6|few|14|.
CARNNRDITYEQYF
TGTGCCAGGAATAACCGGGACATCACCTACGAGCAGTACTTC